This T cell receptor beta chain is drawn from a study of blood T cell repertoires in COVID-19. This CDR3 has 16 amino acids. CDR1 is ENHRY, CDR2 SYGVKD, per germline. V trimming: 6 bases; J trimming: 0 bases; junction bases outside the gene matches: 8. Participants had their cohort set by participant-reported clinical history. Profiling relied on immunoSEQ multiplex PCR, and the TCRdb table lists in-frame clones only, not all of them. The sample lists roughly 200,000 clones; 86% were seen once. The chain couples TRBV10-3 to TRBJ2-3, with 8 bases that match TRBD2. This clonotype originated in a woman aged 25-40 years who had been exposed to COVID-19. Sequencing was carried out using PBMCs or T cells enriched from blood (not recorded which). The CDR3 here is CAISLLADSSTDTQYF. Here the CDR3 DNA reads TGTGCCATCAGCCTACTAGCGGACTCTAGCACAGATACGCAGTATTTT.